The 32 T cell receptor beta chains below come from one sample, sequenced in a study of cytomegalovirus exposure and HLA in healthy donors. Measured with immunoSEQ multiplex PCR; TCRdb has only the in-frame clones, and not every one. The sample contains 200,000 to 250,000 clones, about nine tenths of which appear only once. What was sequenced was PBMCs. All receptors derive from a woman in her late teens or twenties in good health and CMV-seropositive.

This rearrangement joins TRBV18 to TRBJ1-4, with D possibly being TRBD1 (5 bases). The CDR3 has 14 amino acids. V lost 3 bases and J lost 3, with 8 bases in between. Germline V gene data show CDR1 as KGHSH and CDR2 as LQKENI. Here the CDR3 DNA reads TGTGCCAGCTCACCGGGGCCACCTAATGAAAAACTGTTTTTT. It translates to CASSPGPPNEKLFF.

This rearrangement joins TRBV2 to TRBJ2-5; 7 bases are shared with TRBD2. This CDR3 spans 14 amino acids. The germline CDR1 and CDR2 sequences are SNHLY and FYNNEI. J lost 5 bases, V lost 6 bases, and 9 bases had no gene match. Here the CDR3 reads CASRTNWGGETQYF. The CDR3 DNA follows: TGTGCCAGCAGGACCAACTGGGGGGGGGAGACCCAGTACTTC.

This clone was seen only once. The genes are TRBV5-6 and TRBJ2-1, with D possibly TRBD1 on 6 matching bases. CDR3 size: 16 residues. Trimming took off 0 bases at V and 4 bases at J, with 14 bases between the two ends. Germline CDR1 reads SGHDT; CDR2 reads YYEEEE. CDR3: CASSLAGAATYNEQFF. The CDR3 DNA follows: TGTGCCAGCAGCTTGGCAGGGGCGGCGACGTACAATGAGCAGTTCTTC. Complete variable domain (other parts from reference TRBV5-6 and TRBJ2-1): DAGVTQSPTHLIKTRGQQVTLRCSPKSGHDTVSWYQQALGQGPQFIFQYYEEEERQRGNFPDRFSGHQFPNYSSELNVNALLLGDSALYLCASSLAGAATYNEQFFGPGTRLTVL.

The CDR3 DNA reads TGTGCCAGCAGTGTAGATTTTGGCTCCTACGAGCAGTACTTC. This sequence encodes CASSVDFGSYEQYF. The J gene is TRBJ2-7, the V gene TRBV6-4; D is unresolved. Germline V gene data show CDR1 as MRHNA and CDR2 as SNTAGT. With 4 bases removed from V and 0 bases from J, the gap between germline ends came to 10 bases. The CDR3 is 14 residues long.

The rearrangement links TRBV27 to TRBJ2-1; 11 nucleotides line up with TRBD2. Germline loops: CDR1 MNHEY, CDR2 SMNVEV (reference sequence). Trimming cost V 4 bases and J 6 bases; bases outside gene matches: 5. This CDR3 is built from 15 residues. CDR3 sequence: CASSYGTSGSNEQFF. In DNA form, the CDR3 reads TGTGCCAGCAGTTACGGGACTAGCGGTTCCAATGAGCAGTTCTTC.

This clone was found once. The chain employs TRBV5-1 and TRBJ2-1, with 10 bases that match TRBD2. The germline V gene encodes CDR1 SGHRS and CDR2 YFSETQ. V shed 4 bases, J shed 3 bases, and the junction held 4 bases outside the gene matches. The CDR3 totals 15 residues. The CDR3 loop is CASSGGLANYNEQFF. The CDR3, as DNA: TGCGCCAGCAGCGGGGGACTAGCGAACTACAATGAGCAGTTCTTC.

The chain links TRBV6-6 to TRBJ2-7; 7 bases are a match to TRBD1. The CDR3 totals 13 residues. With V trimmed by 6 bases and J by 3 bases, 5 bases remained unmatched. Germline loops: CDR1 MNHNY, CDR2 SVGAGI (reference sequence). Here the CDR3 reads CASRPGQIYEQYF. Here the CDR3 DNA reads TGTGCCAGCAGACCGGGACAGATCTACGAGCAGTACTTC.

CDR3 DNA: TGTGCCAGCAGCTTTCGGCAGACTAGCACAGATACGCAGTATTTT. As protein: CASSFRQTSTDTQYF. The chain has TRBV12-1 and TRBJ2-3; TRBD2, the table's D call, lacks a check against the DNA. TRBV12-1 is deemed a pseudogene. The CDR3 consists of 15 residues.

CDR3 coding DNA: TGTGCCAGCACCCTGGCGGGACTAAGGGGGGCAGATACGCAGTATTTT. Amino acids: CASTLAGLRGADTQYF. The rearrangement uses TRBV28 and TRBJ2-3; a weak D match, TRBD2 (7 bases). Trimming took off 7 bases at V and 4 bases at J, with 21 bases between the two ends. CDR1 is MDHEN and CDR2 is SYDVKM in the germline V gene. The CDR3 runs 16 residues.

V and J are TRBV27 and TRBJ1-2; 11 positions match TRBD1. Germline V CDR1 and CDR2: MNHEY, SMNVEV (reference sequence). The CDR3 has 15 amino acids. V shed 5 bases, J shed 4 bases, and the junction held 6 bases outside the gene matches. CDR3 bases: TGTGCCAGCAGTCTTAGGACAGGGGGCGTCTATGGCTACACCTTC. Translating gives CASSLRTGGVYGYTF.

This rearrangement joins TRBV6-6 to TRBJ1-1; D is ambiguous. CDR3 length: 14 residues. V lost 5 bases and J lost 1, with 11 bases in between. Looked up from germline, CDR1 is MNHNY and CDR2 is SVGAGI (reference sequence). The DNA of the CDR3 is TGTGCCAGCAGTGCACCTGCAGGGAACACTGAAGCTTTCTTT. It yields the protein CASSAPAGNTEAFF.

This sequence joins TRBV2 and TRBJ2-3; 8 bases align to TRBD1. The CDR3 consists of 12 residues. After removal of 6 bases from V and 13 bases from J, the junction contained 9 bases not matched to a gene. The germline V gene encodes CDR1 SNHLY and CDR2 FYNNEI. The CDR3 region is CASSLRDRTEYF. The CDR3 DNA reads TGTGCCAGCAGCCTAAGGGACAGGACCGAGTATTTT.

V usage is TRBV4-2 and J usage is TRBJ2-1; 7 nucleotides line up with TRBD1. The CDR3 is made up of 16 amino acids. The junction had 5 bases not matched to a gene; V was cut back by 0 bases and J by 3 bases. Germline-derived CDR1 and CDR2 are LGHNA and YNFKEQ. CDR3 nucleotides: TGTGCCAGCAGCCAAGAAGGGGGCGATCTCTACAATGAGCAGTTCTTC. Translated: CASSQEGGDLYNEQFF.

The chain recombines TRBV9 with TRBJ2-1, with D maybe TRBD2 (6 bases). Germline CDR1 and CDR2: SGDLS and YYNGEE. Trimming left V 0 bases short and J 4 bases short, with 11 bases between. The CDR3 is 15 residues long. The CDR3 is CASSVVGGAYNEQFF. CDR3 DNA: TGTGCCAGCAGCGTAGTAGGCGGGGCGTACAATGAGCAGTTCTTC. The entire variable domain, with the rest obtained from reference TRBV9 and TRBJ2-1, is as follows: DSGVTQTPKHLITATGQRVTLRCSPRSGDLSVYWYQQSLDQGLQFLIQYYNGEERAKGNILERFSAQQFPDLHSELNLSSLELGDSALYFCASSVVGGAYNEQFFGPGTRLTVL.

The rearrangement links TRBV7-9 to TRBJ1-2; D remains ambiguous. The CDR3 extends over 15 amino acids. Trimming cost V 4 bases and J 7 bases, with 19 bases left between them. Per the germline V gene, CDR1 is SEHNR and CDR2 is FQNEAQ (reference sequence). CDR3 loop: CASSSLRGKRSGYTF. DNA for the CDR3: TGTGCCAGCAGCTCCCTCCGGGGAAAACGGAGTGGCTACACCTTC.

V is TRBV19 and J is TRBJ1-5; 10 bases fit TRBD1. Looked up from germline, CDR1 is LNHDA and CDR2 is SQIVND (reference sequence). The CDR3 runs to 14 residues. Trimming removed 4 bases from V and 5 bases from J; junction bases left unmatched: 2. This chain's CDR3 is CASSTGQGDQPQHF. For the CDR3, the DNA is TGTGCCAGTAGTACCGGACAGGGGGATCAGCCCCAGCATTTT.

The chain uses TRBV6-1 and TRBJ1-2; maybe TRBD1 (5 bases). Trimming stripped 0 bases from V and 8 bases from J, with 22 bases between. Germline-derived CDR1 and CDR2 are MNHNS and SASEGT. This CDR3 has 17 amino acids. The CDR3: CASSEAMVRALVGGYTF. The CDR3 nucleotides are TGTGCCAGCAGTGAAGCTATGGTCAGGGCCCTGGTAGGAGGCTACACCTTC.

The chain uses TRBV25-1 and TRBJ1-1; D is possibly TRBD1 (6 bases). This CDR3 spans 15 amino acids. From germline, CDR1 is MGHDK and CDR2 SYGVNS. V lost 7 bases and J lost 4, with 19 bases in between. The CDR3 region has the DNA TGTGCCAGCACCGGACGGGGGGCGGCGACCACTGAAGCTTTCTTT. Its translation is CASTGRGAATTEAFF.

The V and J genes are TRBV4-2 and TRBJ2-1, with 9 bases that match TRBD2. This CDR3 region has 15 residues. Germline-derived CDR1 and CDR2 are LGHNA and YNFKEQ. V lost 6 bases and J lost 7; bases outside the gene matches: 10. CDR3 in amino acids: CASRPGGRAPNEQFF. The CDR3 DNA reads as TGTGCCAGCAGGCCGGGCGGGAGGGCTCCAAATGAGCAGTTCTTC.

The chain has TRBV5-1 and TRBJ2-3; 12 nucleotides align to TRBD2. Germline V gene data show CDR1 as SGHRS and CDR2 as YFSETQ. J was trimmed by 4 bases and V by 2 bases; bases with no gene match: 5. The CDR3 is made up of 16 amino acids. The CDR3 nucleotides read TGCGCCAGCAGCTTAATGACTAGCGGGAGCTCAGATACGCAGTATTTT. Translation gives CASSLMTSGSSDTQYF. The full variable domain, with the rest looked up from reference TRBV5-1 and TRBJ2-3, is KAGVTQTPRYLIKTRGQQVTLSCSPISGHRSVSWYQQTPGQGLQFLFEYFSETQRNKGNFPGRFSGRQFSNSRSEMNVSTLELGDSALYLCASSLMTSGSSDTQYFGPGTRLTVL.

V and J are TRBV27 and TRBJ2-2, with 8 bases matching TRBD1. V was clipped by 10 bases and J by 6 bases; unmatched bases: 10. Germline loops: CDR1 MNHEY, CDR2 SMNVEV (reference sequence). This CDR3 is built from 14 residues. The CDR3 region has the DNA TGTGCCACCAAGGGTCCAGGGGGCCCCGGGGAGCTGTTTTTT. The encoded protein is CATKGPGGPGELFF.

There are a few counts of this clone. This rearrangement joins TRBV7-8 to TRBJ2-1; tentative D call: TRBD2 (6 bases). V was pared by 1 base and J by 4 bases, with 11 bases between. Per the germline V gene, CDR1 is SGHVS and CDR2 is FQNEAQ. This CDR3 region has 15 residues. The DNA for the CDR3 is TGTGCCAGCAGCTTAGTTCGCGGGAATTACAATGAGCAGTTCTTC. Translated, it gives CASSLVRGNYNEQFF. Complete variable domain (other parts from reference TRBV7-8 and TRBJ2-1): GAGVSQSPRYKVAKRGQDVALRCDPISGHVSLFWYQQALGQGPEFLTYFQNEAQLDKSGLPSDRFFAERPEGSVSTLKIQRTQQEDSAVYLCASSLVRGNYNEQFFGPGTRLTVL.

The chain combines TRBV28 with TRBJ2-7; 8 bases fit TRBD1. The germline gives CDR1 MDHEN, CDR2 SYDVKM. The V and J ends lost 5 bases and 2 bases, in that order; junction bases with no gene match: 8. The CDR3 extends over 15 amino acids. The CDR3 sequence is CASSGRDRQAYEQYF. CDR3 coding DNA: TGTGCCAGCAGTGGACGGGACAGGCAGGCCTACGAGCAGTACTTC.

The rearrangement uses TRBV16 and TRBJ2-7; 10 positions agree with TRBD2. The CDR3 is made up of 14 amino acids. V shed 4 bases and J 9 bases; nucleotides not matched to a gene: 9. Germline V gene lookup returns CDR1 KGHSY and CDR2 FQNENV. CDR3 DNA: TGTGCCAGCAGCCGGACTAGCGGAACCAGTCGGCAGTACTTC. This codes for CASSRTSGTSRQYF.

The chain combines TRBV28 with TRBJ1-1, with D possibly being TRBD1 (5 bases). The CDR3 consists of 13 residues. V was trimmed by 3 bases and J by 5 bases, leaving 10 bases between them. CDR1 is MDHEN and CDR2 is SYDVKM in the germline V gene. The CDR3 nucleotides read TGTGCCAGCAGTTTTCAGGGCTGGACTGAAGCTTTCTTT. This sequence encodes CASSFQGWTEAFF.

Notes on this clone: Other DNA sequences in this specimen translate into the identical CDR3. The chain couples TRBV5-1 to TRBJ2-2; no firm D call. This CDR3 region has 13 residues. The germline V gene has CDR1 SGHRS and CDR2 YFSETQ. Between the trimmed V and J ends, which lost 5 bases and 5 bases, there was a span of 10 bases. The CDR3 reads CASSPTATGELFF. The DNA for the CDR3 is TGCGCCAGCAGTCCAACAGCTACCGGGGAGCTGTTTTTT.

The chain has TRBV10-1 and TRBJ2-1, with D hard to call. This CDR3 has 15 amino acids. Trimming stripped 3 bases from V and 0 bases from J, with 9 bases between. The germline V gene has CDR1 WNHNN and CDR2 SYGVQD (reference sequence). The CDR3, as DNA: TGCGCCAGCAGTGATCCCTCGAGCTCCTACAATGAGCAGTTCTTC. This sequence encodes CASSDPSSSYNEQFF.

The V gene is TRBV5-4, the J gene TRBJ2-7; TRBD1 matches at 9 bases. The germline V gene encodes CDR1 SGHNT and CDR2 YYREEE (reference sequence). V lost 0 bases, J lost 3 bases, and 4 bases stayed unmatched. The CDR3 is made up of 15 amino acids. The CDR3 DNA is TGTGCCAGCAGCTTGGACAGGGGGCTCGACTACGAGCAGTACTTC. Translated, it gives CASSLDRGLDYEQYF.

V is TRBV6-5 and J is TRBJ2-1; the D is unclear. The V end was cut by 2 bases, the J end by 5 bases, with 7 bases between. The CDR3 consists of 13 residues. From germline, CDR1 is MNHEY and CDR2 SVGAGI. DNA of the CDR3: TGTGCCAGCAGTTACGAGACTCACAATGAGCAGTTCTTC. Translation: CASSYETHNEQFF.

This chain connects TRBV6-6 to TRBJ1-3; weak D call: TRBD1 (6 bases). V was clipped by 0 bases and J by 4 bases, with 13 bases between them. The germline CDR1 and CDR2 sequences are MNHNY and SVGAGI (reference sequence). The CDR3 runs 16 residues. The CDR3 bases are TGTGCCAGCAGTTACTCGCCCCAGGGACAAGGAAACACCATATATTTT. It is translated as CASSYSPQGQGNTIYF.

This chain links TRBV5-1 with TRBJ2-1; tentative D call: TRBD1 (5 bases). Trimming cost V 4 bases and J 12 bases, with 17 bases left between them. The CDR3 contains 13 residues. The V gene's germline CDR1 is SGHRS and CDR2 YFSETQ. Here the CDR3 reads CASSRPPGMGQFF. In nucleotides, the CDR3 is TGCGCCAGCAGCCGTCCCCCAGGGATGGGGCAGTTCTTC.

A few counts support this clone. The chain links TRBV25-1 to TRBJ1-5; unclear D gene. Germline V gene sequence: CDR1 MGHDK, CDR2 SYGVNS. V shed 5 bases and J shed 0 bases, with 17 bases lying between them. The CDR3 runs 17 residues. The chain's CDR3 is CASSPQEGDSSNQPQHF. CDR3 coding DNA: TGTGCCAGCAGTCCTCAAGAGGGCGATTCTAGCAATCAGCCCCAGCATTTT.